The 10 T cell receptor beta chains in this list originate from one sample, sequenced in a study of T cells after yellow fever vaccination. From the 5' RACE reads, TCRdb called clonotypes with MiXCR, one entry per CDR3 protein. The sample includes about 330,000 distinct CDR3 sequences, roughly 8% of them seen just once. The sequences come from PBMCs, collected more than 35 days after the first yellow fever vaccination. The receptors come from a man aged 18-30 years who received the YFV17D yellow fever vaccine.

The chain couples TRBV7-2 to TRBJ2-7; 7 positions match TRBD2. Germline loops: CDR1 SGHTA, CDR2 FQGNSA. The CDR3 runs 16 residues. The V segment lost 6 bases and the J segment 0 bases; nucleotides outside the gene matches: 11. CDR3 amino acids: CASSWSLAESSYEQYF. The CDR3 region has the DNA TGTGCCAGCAGTTGGTCCCTAGCGGAGAGCTCCTACGAGCAGTACTTC.

V and J are TRBV20-1 and TRBJ2-1, with 13 bases fitting TRBD2. Germline lookup yields CDR1 DFQATT and CDR2 SNEGSKA (reference sequence). CDR3 length equals 18 residues. J was trimmed by 0 bases and V by 6 bases; bases with no gene match: 11. CDR3: CSAPPTSGGPSSYNEQFF. CDR3 DNA: TGCAGTGCACCCCCGACTAGCGGGGGGCCGAGCTCCTACAATGAGCAGTTCTTC.

This chain uses TRBV7-9 with TRBJ2-5; TRBD2 matches 13 bases. V was clipped by 5 bases and J by 5 bases; unmatched bases: 8. The CDR3 spans 16 residues. Germline loops: CDR1 SEHNR, CDR2 FQNEAQ (reference sequence). CDR3 bases: TGTGCCAGCAGCCCCCTGGGACTAGCGGGGCGTGAGACCCAGTACTTC. It specifies CASSPLGLAGRETQYF.

This clonotype was detected a few times. The chain links TRBV28 to TRBJ1-1; D not resolved. This CDR3 comprises 13 residues. V was trimmed by 5 bases and J by 5 bases, leaving 12 bases between them. Germline V gene data show CDR1 as MDHEN and CDR2 as SYDVKM. In DNA form, the CDR3 reads TGTGCCAGCAGTCCCCCCTTACGGACTGAAGCTTTCTTT. It encodes CASSPPLRTEAFF.

This clonotype was counted ten times or more. The genes are TRBV7-2 and TRBJ2-1; possibly TRBD2 for D (7 bases). Germline lookup yields CDR1 SGHTA and CDR2 FQGNSA. This CDR3 is 13 amino acids long. The V and J ends lost 5 bases and 10 bases respectively, with 15 bases between them. The CDR3 sequence is CASSPRTGGEQFF. CDR3 bases: TGTGCCAGCAGCCCCCGCACGGGGGGCGAGCAGTTCTTC.

This clonotype was recorded many times. The gene calls are TRBV7-9 and TRBJ2-1; 9 nucleotides line up with TRBD2. The CDR3 spans 15 residues. Trimming removed 5 bases from V and 4 bases from J; junction bases left unmatched: 6. Germline values: CDR1 SEHNR, CDR2 FQNEAQ (reference sequence). The CDR3: CASSPPSGAYNEQFF. CDR3 DNA sequence: TGTGCCAGCAGCCCCCCTAGCGGGGCATACAATGAGCAGTTCTTC.

This sequence joins TRBV11-2 and TRBJ2-6; 7 nucleotides match TRBD1. The CDR3 length is 17 residues. With 3 bases clipped from V and 4 bases from J, the junction kept 9 bases outside the gene matches. From germline, CDR1 is SGHAT and CDR2 FQNNGV. DNA for the CDR3: TGTGCCAGCAGCTTGATACAGGGGACGCGCGGGGCCAACGTCCTGACTTTC. Translation gives CASSLIQGTRGANVLTF.

This clonotype is classed as medium-sized (0.01 to 0.1%). This rearrangement joins TRBV12-3 or TRBV12-4 to TRBJ1-1, with 7 nucleotides matching TRBD1. The CDR3 runs to 17 residues. Trimming at V came to 8 bases and at J to 10 bases, leaving 25 bases not matched to a gene. The DNA for the CDR3 is TGTGCCAGCCGAACCTACGACATTACAGGGGCAAAATATGGAGCTTTCTTT. Protein product: CASRTYDITGAKYGAFF.

The chain joins TRBV12-3 or TRBV12-4 to TRBJ2-5; possible D gene TRBD1, 6 bases. V was shortened by 4 bases and J by 2 bases, with 14 bases between the two germline ends. CDR3 size: 15 residues. The CDR3 DNA is TGTGCCAGCAGTTCTTATTGGACAGCACAAGAGACCCAGTACTTC. Translated: CASSSYWTAQETQYF.

This clonotype was observed many times. The V gene is TRBV6-2 or TRBV6-3, the J gene TRBJ2-1; D call uncertain. Germline V gene data show CDR1 as MNHEY and CDR2 as SVGEGT. The CDR3 covers 16 residues. Trimming took off 2 bases at V and 1 base at J, with 12 bases between the two ends. The CDR3 DNA reads TGTGCCAGCAGTTACCGGATGGATAAGTCCTACAATGAGCAGTTCTTC. It specifies CASSYRMDKSYNEQFF.